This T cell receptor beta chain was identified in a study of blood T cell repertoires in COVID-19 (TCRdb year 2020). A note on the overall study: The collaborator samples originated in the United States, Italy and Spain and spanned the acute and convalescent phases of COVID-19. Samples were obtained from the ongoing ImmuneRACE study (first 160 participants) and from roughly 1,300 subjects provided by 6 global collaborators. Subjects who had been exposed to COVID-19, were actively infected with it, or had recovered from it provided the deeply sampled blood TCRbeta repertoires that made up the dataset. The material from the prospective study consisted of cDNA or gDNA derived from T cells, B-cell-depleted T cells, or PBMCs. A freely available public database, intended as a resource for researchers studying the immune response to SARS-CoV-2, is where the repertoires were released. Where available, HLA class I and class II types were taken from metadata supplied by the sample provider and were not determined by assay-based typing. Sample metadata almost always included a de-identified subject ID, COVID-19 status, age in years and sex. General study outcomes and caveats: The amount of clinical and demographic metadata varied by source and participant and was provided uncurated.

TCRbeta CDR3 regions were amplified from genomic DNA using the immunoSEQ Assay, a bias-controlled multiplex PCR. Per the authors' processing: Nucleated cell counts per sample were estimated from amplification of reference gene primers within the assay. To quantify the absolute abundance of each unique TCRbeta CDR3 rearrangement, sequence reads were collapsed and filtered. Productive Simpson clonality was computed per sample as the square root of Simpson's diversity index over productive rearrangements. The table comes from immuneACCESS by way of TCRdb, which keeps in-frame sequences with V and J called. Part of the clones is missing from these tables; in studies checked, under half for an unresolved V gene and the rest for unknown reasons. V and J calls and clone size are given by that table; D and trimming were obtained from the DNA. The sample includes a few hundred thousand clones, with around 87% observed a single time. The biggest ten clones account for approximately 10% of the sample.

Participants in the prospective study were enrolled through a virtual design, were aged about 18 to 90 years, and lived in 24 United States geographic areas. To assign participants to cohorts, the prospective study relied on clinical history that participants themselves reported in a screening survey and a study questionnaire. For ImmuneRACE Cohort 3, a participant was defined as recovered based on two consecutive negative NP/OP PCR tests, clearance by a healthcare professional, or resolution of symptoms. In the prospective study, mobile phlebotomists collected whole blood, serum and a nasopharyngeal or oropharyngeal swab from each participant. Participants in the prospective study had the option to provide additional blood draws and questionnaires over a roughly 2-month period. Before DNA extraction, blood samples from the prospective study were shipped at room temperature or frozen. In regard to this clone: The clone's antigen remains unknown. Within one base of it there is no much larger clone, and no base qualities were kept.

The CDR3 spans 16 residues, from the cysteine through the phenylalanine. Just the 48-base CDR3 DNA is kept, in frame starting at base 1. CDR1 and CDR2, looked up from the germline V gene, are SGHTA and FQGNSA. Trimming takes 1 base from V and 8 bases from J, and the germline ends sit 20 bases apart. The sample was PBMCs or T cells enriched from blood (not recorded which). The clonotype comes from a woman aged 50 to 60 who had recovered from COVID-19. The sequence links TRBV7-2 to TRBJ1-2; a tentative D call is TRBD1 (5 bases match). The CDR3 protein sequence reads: CASSLEGQGRVGGYTF. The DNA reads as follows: TGTGCCAGCAGCTTAGAGGGGCAGGGCCGCGTCGGCGGCTACACCTTC.